These 27 T cell receptor beta chains were all obtained from the same sample, sequenced in a study of blood T cell repertoires in COVID-19. Generated by immunoSEQ multiplex PCR, the TCRdb table keeps only in-frame clones and is missing some. The sample holds approximately 190,000 clones, roughly 80% seen once. Material for sequencing was peripheral blood. These receptors came from a man aged 60 to 75 with active or convalescent COVID-19.

This sequence joins TRBV7-9 and TRBJ2-7; D gene uncertain. V lost 3 bases, J lost 5 bases, and 17 bases lay in between. This CDR3 region has 15 residues. Germline V CDR1 and CDR2: SEHNR, FQNEAQ (reference sequence). Here the CDR3 reads CASSFRLSLVNEQYF. CDR3 in DNA: TGTGCCAGCAGCTTCCGTCTTTCGCTAGTAAACGAGCAGTACTTC.

J is TRBJ2-2 and V is TRBV4-1; the D gene is possibly TRBD2 (5 bases). This CDR3 is built from 13 residues. Germline V gene lookup returns CDR1 MGHRA and CDR2 YSYEKL. V was pared by 0 bases and J by 7 bases, with 6 bases between. In nucleotides, the CDR3 is TGCGCCAGCAGCCAAGATGAGGGCGGGGAGCTGTTTTTT. Its protein is CASSQDEGGELFF.

The chain joins TRBV5-1 to TRBJ2-1, with D possibly being TRBD1 (5 bases). This CDR3 has 14 residues. Trimming removed 5 bases at V and 2 bases at J, with 11 bases between. The V gene's germline CDR1 is SGHRS and CDR2 YFSETQ. CDR3 protein: CASSHDRTYNEQFF. For the CDR3, the DNA is TGCGCCAGCAGTCATGACAGAACCTACAATGAGCAGTTCTTC.

This rearrangement joins TRBV6-2 or TRBV6-3 to TRBJ2-1; the match to TRBD1 covers 8 bases. Germline V gene sequence: CDR1 MNHEY, CDR2 SVGEGT. V shed 4 bases, J shed 0 bases, and the junction held 8 bases outside the gene matches. This CDR3 spans 17 amino acids. CDR3 loop: CASSSMTGAGSYNEQFF. In DNA form, the CDR3 reads TGTGCCAGCAGTTCAATGACAGGGGCGGGCTCCTACAATGAGCAGTTCTTC.

This clone showed up just a few times. This chain joins TRBV5-5 and TRBJ2-7; 7 nucleotides align to TRBD2. Germline values: CDR1 SGHKS, CDR2 YYEKEE (reference sequence). CDR3 size: 17 residues. J gave up 7 bases and V 4 bases, and 20 bases lay outside the gene matches. The chain's CDR3 is CASSLKGSAGASLEQYF. In DNA, the CDR3 is TGTGCCAGCAGCCTCAAGGGTAGTGCGGGAGCCTCCCTGGAGCAGTACTTC. Variable domain in full (rest from reference TRBV5-5 and TRBJ2-7): DAGVTQSPTHLIKTRGQQVTLRCSPISGHKSVSWYQQVLGQGPQFIFQYYEKEERGRGNFPDRFSARQFPNYSSELNVNALLLGDSALYLCASSLKGSAGASLEQYFGPGTRLTVT.

The V and J genes are TRBV19 and TRBJ2-1; 7 bases agree with TRBD1. V was clipped by 6 bases and J by 4 bases; unmatched bases: 3. Germline lookup yields CDR1 LNHDA and CDR2 SQIVND (reference sequence). This CDR3 has 13 residues. In DNA, the CDR3 is TGTGCCAGTAGCCCGGGACAGTACAATGAGCAGTTCTTC. This codes for CASSPGQYNEQFF.

This clone was detected once. J is TRBJ2-1 and V is TRBV19; D unclear. The CDR3 spans 13 residues. Germline V gene data show CDR1 as LNHDA and CDR2 as SQIVND (reference sequence). V gave up 0 bases and J gave up 9 bases, with 9 bases separating them. The CDR3 here is CASSIEARGEQFF. In DNA form, the CDR3 reads TGTGCCAGTAGTATAGAGGCCCGAGGTGAGCAGTTCTTC.

CDR3 DNA: TGTGCCAGCAGTTCCTACGGGAAGGGAGGTCGGTCCTATAATTCACCCCTCCACTTT. Translated: CASSSYGKGGRSYNSPLHF. The chain is built from TRBV28 and TRBJ1-6; D ambiguous. The germline V gene encodes CDR1 MDHEN and CDR2 SYDVKM. V dropped 4 bases and J dropped 1 base, with 20 bases sitting between them. The CDR3 covers 19 residues. The full variable domain, its missing parts supplied by reference TRBV28 and TRBJ1-6, is DVKVTQSSRYLVKRTGEKVFLECVQDMDHENMFWYRQDPGLGLRLIYFSYDVKMKEKGDIPEGYSVSREKKERFSLILESASTNQTSMYLCASSSYGKGGRSYNSPLHFGNGTRLTVT.

The V and J genes are TRBV2 and TRBJ2-3, with 9 nucleotides matching TRBD2. Germline CDR1 SNHLY, CDR2 FYNNEI. The junction had 6 bases not matched to a gene; V was cut back by 5 bases and J by 6 bases. CDR3 length: 14 residues. The CDR3 is CASSSSGRWDTQYF. CDR3 coding DNA: TGTGCCAGCAGTTCCAGCGGGAGGTGGGATACGCAGTATTTT.

V and J are TRBV5-1 and TRBJ2-6, with TRBD1 matching 7 bases. V shed 3 bases and J 2 bases; nucleotides not matched to a gene: 8. CDR3 length: 17 amino acids. CDR1 and CDR2 from the germline V gene are SGHRS and YFSETQ. The CDR3 sequence: CASSSATGSAGANVLTF. The CDR3, as DNA: TGCGCCAGCAGCTCTGCGACAGGGTCTGCTGGGGCCAACGTCCTGACTTTC.

This clone has a single count. The chain links TRBV5-1 to TRBJ2-3; a weak D match, TRBD2 (5 bases). CDR1 and CDR2 from the germline V gene are SGHRS and YFSETQ. The CDR3 consists of 18 residues. V was clipped by 0 bases and J by 6 bases, with 23 bases between them. CDR3 in DNA: TGCGCCAGCAGCTTGGGAGGGTTCCAGATCACCTTAGGGGATACGCAGTATTTT. Translated: CASSLGGFQITLGDTQYF.

The CDR3 DNA follows: TGTGCCAGCAGCTTAAGCCGACAGGATGGCTACACCTTC. Translated: CASSLSRQDGYTF. The rearrangement uses TRBV7-2 and TRBJ1-2; the D gene is possibly TRBD1 (6 bases). V was cut by 2 bases and J by 6 bases, with 10 bases left in between. Germline V CDR1 and CDR2: SGHTA, FQGNSA. The CDR3 spans 13 residues.

This clone was counted once. The genes are TRBV29-1 and TRBJ2-7, with D unresolved. V lost 1 base and J lost 2, with 12 bases in between. Germline V gene sequence: CDR1 SQVTM, CDR2 ANQGSEA. The CDR3 is 14 amino acids. The CDR3 DNA sequence: TGCAGCGTTGAAGGCGGCCTTAGCACCTACGAGCAGTACTTC. This sequence encodes CSVEGGLSTYEQYF.

This rearrangement joins TRBV29-1 to TRBJ2-3; D remains ambiguous. Germline assignment: CDR1 SQVTM and CDR2 ANQGSEA. The CDR3 sequence is 14 residues long. V lost 7 bases and J lost 5, with 19 bases in between. This chain's CDR3 is CSADTRTTIDTQYF. The CDR3 DNA is TGCAGCGCAGACACCCGTACAACCATAGATACGCAGTATTTT.

This clone was detected only a few times. The chain links TRBV4-2 to TRBJ2-7, with 9 positions matching TRBD1. Looked up from germline, CDR1 is LGHNA and CDR2 is YNFKEQ. Unmatched junction bases numbered 4, after V lost 0 bases and J lost 4 bases. This CDR3 comprises 15 residues. CDR3 nucleotides: TGTGCCAGCAGCCAAGAGTTCGGGACAGGGTACGAGCAGTACTTC. Its translation: CASSQEFGTGYEQYF.

CDR3 nucleotide sequence: TGTGCCAGCAGCTTCTCCCCCGTAGATCGTTCACCCCTCCACTTT. Protein product: CASSFSPVDRSPLHF. V gene TRBV7-2 combines with J gene TRBJ1-6, with D unclear. Trimming took 3 bases from V and 9 from J, leaving 15 bases between them. CDR1 and CDR2 from the germline V gene are SGHTA and FQGNSA. There are 15 residues in the CDR3.

Note on this clone: The same CDR3 arises from other DNA sequences in this sample as well. The CDR3 loop reads CASSRVNTEAFF. The DNA for the CDR3 is TGTGCCAGCAGTCGAGTGAACACTGAAGCTTTCTTT. The chain carries TRBV6-5 and TRBJ1-1; D is undetermined. The CDR3 is 12 residues long. Between the trimmed V and J ends, which lost 5 bases and 0 bases, there was a span of 4 bases. Germline CDR1 MNHEY, CDR2 SVGAGI.

The chain links TRBV7-6 to TRBJ2-7; 7 bases agree with TRBD1. Germline assignment: CDR1 SGHVS and CDR2 FNYEAQ. The ends lost 5 bases at V and 4 bases at J; junction bases unmatched: 5. This CDR3 has 13 amino acids. The CDR3 here is CASSMGQQYEQYF. DNA of the CDR3: TGTGCCAGCAGCATGGGACAGCAGTACGAGCAGTACTTC. The whole variable domain, remainder taken from reference TRBV7-6 and TRBJ2-7, is GAGVSQSPRYKVTKRGQDVALRCDPISGHVSLYWYRQALGQGPEFLTYFNYEAQQDKSGLPNDRFSAERPEGSISTLTIQRTEQRDSAMYRCASSMGQQYEQYFGPGTRLTVT.

The gene calls are TRBV5-1 and TRBJ2-2; 10 bases map to TRBD1. CDR3 length: 15 residues. J was trimmed by 4 bases and V by 3 bases; bases with no gene match: 3. Germline CDR1 and CDR2: SGHRS and YFSETQ. This CDR3 is CASSWRDRGTGELFF. Here the CDR3 DNA reads TGCGCCAGCAGCTGGAGGGACAGGGGCACCGGGGAGCTGTTTTTT.

This clone was recorded at least ten times. The chain links TRBV5-4 to TRBJ2-1, with TRBD1 matching over 11 bases. CDR1 and CDR2 (germline): SGHNT, YYREEE (reference sequence). This CDR3 has 14 residues. V trimming: 4 bases; J trimming: 9 bases; junction bases outside the gene matches: 6. CDR3 nucleotide sequence: TGTGCCAGCAGCCTGGCAGGGACAGGGGGTGAGCAGTTCTTC. As protein: CASSLAGTGGEQFF.

The gene calls are TRBV9 and TRBJ1-1, with TRBD1 matching 11 bases. CDR1 is SGDLS and CDR2 is YYNGEE in the germline V gene. The CDR3 has 15 residues. V shed 0 bases and J 10 bases; nucleotides not matched to a gene: 8. CDR3 protein: CASSVAGQGAGRAFF. The DNA for the CDR3 is TGTGCCAGCAGCGTAGCCGGACAGGGGGCTGGAAGAGCTTTCTTT.

V is TRBV18 and J is TRBJ1-2, with TRBD1 as a possible D gene (5 bases). V lost 3 bases and J lost 6, with 11 bases in between. The CDR3 is 13 amino acids. Germline CDR1 and CDR2: KGHSH and LQKENI. The CDR3 nucleotides read TGTGCCAGCTCACCTCAGGGTAGCCATGGCTACACCTTC. It translates to CASSPQGSHGYTF.

This chain joins TRBV7-2 and TRBJ2-5; 12 bases fit TRBD2. Germline CDR1 reads SGHTA; CDR2 reads FQGNSA. The CDR3 covers 15 residues. V gave up 5 bases and J gave up 2 bases; unmatched junction bases: 3. This chain's CDR3 is CASSQLAGGQETQYF. The CDR3 DNA sequence: TGTGCCAGCAGCCAACTAGCGGGAGGACAAGAGACCCAGTACTTC.

The chain couples TRBV28 to TRBJ1-2; D is undetermined. V lost 4 bases, J lost 4 bases, and 13 bases lay in between. The CDR3 length is 14 residues. Germline V gene sequence: CDR1 MDHEN, CDR2 SYDVKM. The CDR3 protein is CASSSSAGFYGYTF. In nucleotides, the CDR3 is TGTGCCAGCAGTTCGTCCGCAGGATTCTATGGCTACACCTTC.

This clone was seen at least ten times. The chain carries TRBV19 and TRBJ2-2; perhaps TRBD1 as D (6 bases). Trimming left V 3 bases short and J 1 base short, with 9 bases between. The CDR3 has 15 amino acids. Germline CDR1 LNHDA, CDR2 SQIVND (reference sequence). The CDR3 protein is CASSIQTGNTGELFF. CDR3 sequence (DNA): TGTGCCAGTAGTATCCAGACAGGGAACACCGGGGAGCTGTTTTTT. Filled out from reference TRBV19 and TRBJ2-2, the complete variable domain reads DGGITQSPKYLFRKEGQNVTLSCEQNLNHDAMYWYRQDPGQGLRLIYYSQIVNDFQKGDIAEGYSVSREKKESFPLTVTSAQKNPTAFYLCASSIQTGNTGELFFGEGSRLTVL.

The rearrangement joins TRBV7-8 to TRBJ2-1; 11 nucleotides line up with TRBD2. The germline V gene has CDR1 SGHVS and CDR2 FQNEAQ. This CDR3 region has 15 residues. V trimming: 5 bases; J trimming: 4 bases; junction bases outside the gene matches: 4. CDR3 region: CASSGLAGGYNEQFF. CDR3 DNA sequence: TGTGCCAGCAGCGGGTTAGCGGGAGGGTACAATGAGCAGTTCTTC. Full variable domain (missing parts from reference TRBV7-8 and TRBJ2-1): GAGVSQSPRYKVAKRGQDVALRCDPISGHVSLFWYQQALGQGPEFLTYFQNEAQLDKSGLPSDRFFAERPEGSVSTLKIQRTQQEDSAVYLCASSGLAGGYNEQFFGPGTRLTVL.

The V gene is TRBV11-2, the J gene TRBJ2-7, with TRBD2 matching 8 bases. Per germline, CDR1 SGHAT and CDR2 FQNNGV. The CDR3 has 14 amino acids. Germline trimming cut 4 bases from V and 3 bases from J; bases unmatched to any gene: 5. The CDR3 protein is CASSSGGGIYEQYF. In DNA form, the CDR3 reads TGTGCCAGCAGCTCCGGGGGGGGAATCTACGAGCAGTACTTC.